The 29 T cell receptor beta chains given below trace back to one sample, sequenced in a study of TIL therapy for anti-PD-1-resistant metastatic lung cancer. This was the immunoSEQ v3 assay. Sequenced by immunoSEQ multiplex PCR; TCRdb stores in-frame clones only, minus some. This repertoire shows about 59,000 clones, more than 60% found once; its top ten account for less than 2%. As for time point: pre-treatment sample, taken before nivolumab and TIL therapy. The material was blood, obtained at baseline. These TCRs come from a person between 25 and 80 years old with non-small cell lung cancer.

The chain combines TRBV18 with TRBJ2-7; D gene uncertain. Trimming took off 0 bases at V and 5 bases at J, with 11 bases between the two ends. Germline CDR1 and CDR2: KGHSH and LQKENI. The CDR3 spans 14 residues. The CDR3 bases are TGTGCCAGCTCACCACCCCAACCCGGTCACGAGCAGTACTTC. The encoded protein is CASSPPQPGHEQYF.

About this clone itself: This specimen includes other DNA sequences encoding the same CDR3. This chain connects TRBV7-3 to TRBJ2-6; 7 bases fit TRBD2. The CDR3 extends over 16 amino acids. Per the germline V gene, CDR1 is SGHTA and CDR2 is FQGTGA. J lost 4 bases, V lost 1 base, and 4 bases had no gene match. CDR3 in amino acids: CASSLSGGAGANVLTF. CDR3 bases: TGTGCCAGCAGCTTAAGCGGGGGAGCGGGGGCCAACGTCCTGACTTTC.

This clone came up a few times. The V gene is TRBV2, the J gene TRBJ1-2; a weak D match, TRBD1 (5 bases). Germline V gives CDR1 SNHLY, CDR2 FYNNEI. V was shortened by 4 bases and J by 5 bases, with 8 bases between the two germline ends. There are 12 residues in the CDR3. CDR3 loop: CASSGDPYGYTF. The CDR3 DNA sequence: TGTGCCAGCAGTGGGGACCCTTATGGCTACACCTTC.

The rearrangement links TRBV5-1 to TRBJ2-2, with 10 bases fitting TRBD2. Germline lookup yields CDR1 SGHRS and CDR2 YFSETQ. V was pared by 4 bases and J by 0 bases, with 0 bases of the junction left unmatched. This CDR3 contains 15 residues. The CDR3 DNA reads TGCGCCAGCAGCACTAGCGGGGCGAACACCGGGGAGCTGTTTTTT. It is translated as CASSTSGANTGELFF.

J is TRBJ2-7 and V is TRBV21-1; the table's D call TRBD1 went unverified against the DNA. TRBV21-1 is a pseudogene. The CDR3 extends over 14 amino acids. This CDR3 is CASYPGQGSYEQYF. The CDR3 DNA reads TGTGCCAGCTACCCGGGACAGGGCTCCTACGAGCAGTACTTC.

The chain couples TRBV2 to TRBJ1-4; 7 bases fit TRBD1. V shed 7 bases, J shed 5 bases, and the junction held 4 bases outside the gene matches. Germline V CDR1 and CDR2: SNHLY, FYNNEI. CDR3 length: 13 residues. DNA for the CDR3: TGTGCCAGCATGAGGGGACAGAATGAAAAACTGTTTTTT. Protein sequence: CASMRGQNEKLFF.

The CDR3 spells CASKKQGGAGELFF. DNA for the CDR3: TGTGCCAGCAAGAAACAGGGGGGAGCCGGGGAGCTGTTTTTT. The chain couples TRBV6-6 to TRBJ2-2; 8 positions match TRBD1. The CDR3 is 14 amino acids. Germline CDR1 and CDR2: MNHNY and SVGAGI (reference sequence). Losses at the gene ends were 7 bases for V and 6 bases for J; bases not matched to a gene: 7.

This clone was seen a handful of times. The V gene is TRBV7-2, the J gene TRBJ2-7, with D possibly matching TRBD1 (5 bases). The V end was cut by 1 base, the J end by 4 bases, with 14 bases between. Germline V gives CDR1 SGHTA, CDR2 FQGNSA. The CDR3 sequence is 15 residues long. The CDR3 DNA reads as TGTGCCAGCAGCTTAGTTATCGGACAAGGTTACGAGCAGTACTTC. Protein sequence: CASSLVIGQGYEQYF.

The chain recombines TRBV30 with TRBJ2-1, with D perhaps matching TRBD1 (5 bases). The V end was cut by 2 bases, the J end by 14 bases, with 16 bases between. This CDR3 comprises 12 residues. In germline, CDR1 is GTSNPN, CDR2 SVGIG (reference sequence). The CDR3, as DNA: TGTGCCTGGAGTCCCTCTAGTCAGGGCGAGTTCTTC. It specifies CAWSPSSQGEFF.

The CDR3 nucleotides are TGTGCCAGTAGCCTTTTCGACAGTGGGTATGGCTACACCTTC. This gives the protein CASSLFDSGYGYTF. The chain employs TRBV19 and TRBJ1-2; D perhaps matches TRBD1 (5 bases). Germline V gives CDR1 LNHDA, CDR2 SQIVND (reference sequence). V was trimmed by 6 bases and J by 5 bases, leaving 16 bases between them. The CDR3 extends over 14 amino acids.

CDR3 amino acids: CATSRDSGLTSYEQYF. For the CDR3, the DNA is TGTGCCACCAGCAGAGATTCAGGACTTACATCGTACGAGCAGTACTTC. This chain joins TRBV15 and TRBJ2-7, with a possible D match to TRBD2 (5 bases). Per the germline V gene, CDR1 is LNHNV and CDR2 is YYDKDF (reference sequence). V dropped 0 bases and J dropped 4 bases, with 16 bases sitting between them. The CDR3 totals 16 residues.

This clone was found a few times. This chain connects TRBV20-1 to TRBJ1-1; D not certain. Trimming took off 3 bases at V and 3 bases at J, with 5 bases between the two ends. Germline CDR1 and CDR2: DFQATT and SNEGSKA (reference sequence). The CDR3 is 11 residues long. CDR3 DNA: TGCAGTGCTAGGCCCTACACTGAAGCTTTCTTT. It codes for CSARPYTEAFF.

The chain links TRBV29-1 to TRBJ2-1; D gene uncertain. Germline V gene lookup returns CDR1 SQVTM and CDR2 ANQGSEA. The germline V and J ends were trimmed by 6 bases and 5 bases, with 11 bases remaining between them. CDR3 length: 12 amino acids. The DNA of the CDR3 is TGCAGCGTCGGACGGCCGAACAATGAGCAGTTCTTC. Its protein is CSVGRPNNEQFF.

This clone showed up just once. V is TRBV23-1 and J is TRBJ1-5; D is unresolved. TRBV23-1 is recorded as an ORF, its role being uncertain. Trimming removed 6 bases at V and 5 bases at J, with 23 bases between. This CDR3 contains 17 residues. CDR3 sequence reads: CASRHGGPGVRDQPQHF. The DNA of the CDR3 is TGCGCCAGCAGGCATGGCGGGCCCGGGGTCCGCGATCAGCCCCAGCATTTT.

This chain links TRBV28 with TRBJ2-5; tentative D call: TRBD2 (5 bases). V was trimmed by 6 bases and J by 0 bases, leaving 20 bases between them. Germline V gene data show CDR1 as MDHEN and CDR2 as SYDVKM. The length of the CDR3 is 17 residues. The CDR3 region is CASSPLKEAEHQETQYF. DNA for the CDR3: TGTGCCAGCAGCCCCTTGAAGGAAGCGGAGCACCAAGAGACCCAGTACTTC.

This clone appeared a single time. The chain combines TRBV7-2 with TRBJ1-4; D remains unclear. V dropped 5 bases and J dropped 3 bases, with 16 bases sitting between them. This CDR3 is 16 amino acids long. Germline assignment: CDR1 SGHTA and CDR2 FQGNSA. In DNA form, the CDR3 reads TGTGCCAGCAGCCAGAATAATGTCCCTCCTAATGAAAAACTGTTTTTT. Encoded protein: CASSQNNVPPNEKLFF.

The chain employs TRBV5-1 and TRBJ2-3; tentative D call: TRBD2 (6 bases). The CDR3 covers 15 residues. Trimming pared 3 bases from V and 1 base from J, leaving 12 bases between. The germline CDR1 and CDR2 sequences are SGHRS and YFSETQ. The CDR3 loop is CASSSDGTRTDTQYF. The CDR3, as DNA: TGCGCCAGCAGCTCCGACGGGACTCGCACAGATACGCAGTATTTT.

The genes are TRBV7-9 and TRBJ2-5; D unclear. Trimming removed 0 bases from V and 4 bases from J, with 3 bases in between. Germline V lookup: CDR1 SEHNR, CDR2 FQNEAQ (reference sequence). The CDR3 loop spans 12 amino acids. CDR3 amino acids: CASSLAGETQYF. The CDR3 coding sequence is TGTGCCAGCAGCTTAGCCGGAGAGACCCAGTACTTC.

The table lists this clone with a count of one. The V and J genes are TRBV27 and TRBJ2-5; 14 nucleotides align to TRBD2. V lost 2 bases to trimming and J lost 5 bases; unmatched junction nucleotides: 4. The CDR3 spans 16 residues. CDR1 is MNHEY and CDR2 is SMNVEV in the germline V gene (reference sequence). CDR3 coding DNA: TGTGCCAGCAGTTTAAGACTAGCGGGGGGGCTTGAGACCCAGTACTTC. It is translated as CASSLRLAGGLETQYF.

The V and J genes are TRBV2 and TRBJ2-5; 9 bases agree with TRBD2. J lost 5 bases, V lost 6 bases, and 10 bases had no gene match. The length of the CDR3 is 15 residues. Germline CDR1 and CDR2: SNHLY and FYNNEI. CDR3 amino acids: CASSPRTSARETQYF. The CDR3 DNA sequence: TGTGCCAGCAGCCCCCGGACTAGCGCCAGGGAGACCCAGTACTTC.

This chain uses TRBV19 with TRBJ2-7; no clear D gene. CDR1 is LNHDA and CDR2 is SQIVND in the germline V gene (reference sequence). With 5 bases removed from V and 0 bases from J, the gap between germline ends came to 20 bases. The CDR3 length is 17 residues. CDR3 in amino acids: CASSGSPPRGSSYEQYF. Here the CDR3 DNA reads TGTGCCAGTAGTGGTTCTCCACCCCGCGGCAGCTCCTACGAGCAGTACTTC.

The chain combines TRBV9 with TRBJ2-2; D is ambiguous. CDR1 and CDR2 (germline): SGDLS, YYNGEE. The length of the CDR3 is 15 residues. The V gene lost 0 bases and the J gene lost 0 bases, with 6 bases spanning the gap. The CDR3 DNA sequence: TGTGCCAGCAGCGTAGGCGTCACGAACACCGGGGAGCTGTTTTTT. This sequence encodes CASSVGVTNTGELFF. The full variable domain, with the rest looked up from reference TRBV9 and TRBJ2-2, is DSGVTQTPKHLITATGQRVTLRCSPRSGDLSVYWYQQSLDQGLQFLIQYYNGEERAKGNILERFSAQQFPDLHSELNLSSLELGDSALYFCASSVGVTNTGELFFGEGSRLTVL.

This sequence joins TRBV6-5 and TRBJ1-5; no clear D. Germline lookup yields CDR1 MNHEY and CDR2 SVGAGI. The CDR3 covers 14 residues. Trimming stripped 2 bases from V and 2 bases from J, with 7 bases between. The CDR3 nucleotides are TGTGCCAGCAGTTACGGTAGGGGCAATCAGCCCCAGCATTTT. Encoded protein: CASSYGRGNQPQHF.

DNA for the CDR3: TGTGCCAGCAGTTTAGACCAAGAGACCCAGTACTTC. It yields the protein CASSLDQETQYF. J is TRBJ2-5 and V is TRBV27; D not certain. The germline gives CDR1 MNHEY, CDR2 SMNVEV (reference sequence). CDR3 length equals 12 residues. V lost 2 bases and J lost 0, with 1 base in between.

The chain couples TRBV19 to TRBJ1-1, with no clear D. V dropped 3 bases and J dropped 1 base, with 12 bases sitting between them. The CDR3 loop spans 15 amino acids. The germline V gene has CDR1 LNHDA and CDR2 SQIVND (reference sequence). The CDR3 loop reads CASSIEGLGNTEAFF. As DNA, the CDR3 is TGTGCCAGTAGTATCGAAGGGCTGGGGAACACTGAAGCTTTCTTT.

This chain uses TRBV5-1 with TRBJ2-1; D is ambiguous. Germline assignment: CDR1 SGHRS and CDR2 YFSETQ. The CDR3 has 13 residues. The V end lost 0 bases, the J end lost 13 bases, and 14 bases lay between the germline ends. The CDR3 reads CASSLAGLGFQFF. The CDR3 DNA follows: TGCGCCAGCAGCTTGGCAGGCTTGGGGTTTCAGTTCTTC.

This chain joins TRBV28 and TRBJ1-1, with D unresolved. Germline CDR1 MDHEN, CDR2 SYDVKM. The CDR3 spans 14 residues. V lost 3 bases to trimming and J lost 7 bases, with 15 bases between them. CDR3 DNA: TGTGCCAGCAGTTTTGGATGGGGTGGCAGTGAAGCTTTCTTT. Its protein is CASSFGWGGSEAFF.

There are a few counts of this clone. The rearrangement links TRBV5-1 to TRBJ1-4, with D possibly TRBD1 on 5 matching bases. Germline V lookup: CDR1 SGHRS, CDR2 YFSETQ. The CDR3 length is 15 residues. The V and J ends lost 0 bases and 7 bases respectively, with 13 bases between them. This CDR3 reads CASSLVPGQGEKLFF. In nucleotides, the CDR3 is TGCGCCAGCAGCTTGGTTCCAGGGCAAGGTGAAAAACTGTTTTTT.

The sample holds one count of this clone. The chain is built from TRBV27 and TRBJ1-2; the match to TRBD1 covers 9 bases. In germline, CDR1 is MNHEY, CDR2 SMNVEV (reference sequence). The CDR3 is 15 residues long. V was clipped by 4 bases and J by 2 bases; unmatched bases: 5. The CDR3: CASSSGQGQNYGYTF. CDR3 DNA sequence: TGTGCCAGCAGTTCGGGACAGGGTCAAAACTATGGCTACACCTTC.